This T cell receptor (beta chain) was captured by sequencing in a study of T cells after yellow fever vaccination (dated by TCRdb to about 2019). In terms of the full investigation: The SMART-Seq v4 Ultra Low Input RNA kit was used to prepare libraries from fractions with low cell numbers. Blood samples were taken at several timepoints before and after primary and secondary immunization, and bulk PBMC replicates and cell subsets were isolated. To follow T-cell clones before and after both primary and booster YFV17D yellow fever vaccination, bulk TCR alpha and beta repertoires underwent longitudinal sequencing. The cohort comprised two healthy male donors, one aged 18 to 29 and one aged 30 to 40 years.

The germline V gene encodes CDR1 MNHNS and CDR2 SASEGT. Trimmed from V: 4 bases; trimmed from J: 5 bases; junction bases lacking a gene match: 3. From the cysteine through the phenylalanine, the CDR3 covers 14 amino acids. Just the 42-base CDR3 DNA is kept, in frame starting at base 1. Study-wide conclusions, independent of this receptor: Because only a couple of donors were included in the study, the extent to which the findings can be generalized is limited. Computational filtering was needed because FACS-sorted repertoires could contain abundant contaminating clonotypes from the bulk population. After the booster, most clones that had expanded after primary vaccination were detected again (about 95% of CD4 and 70% to 90% of CD8), suggesting broad maintenance of memory. A small fraction of clonotypes appeared in both the CD4 and CD8 compartments, likely as a result of convergent recombination. Compared with the primary T-cell response, the secondary T-cell response was faster but weaker, reaching its peak on day 5 rather than on day 15.

The treatment or condition label, as the study defines it: live attenuated yellow fever vaccine strain. At every blood-draw timepoint, two biological replicates of bulk PBMCs were collected. A standard Ficoll-Paque protocol was used to isolate PBMCs from peripheral blood. TriZol was used to extract RNA from bulk PBMCs, from CD4 and CD8 fractions, and from dextramer-positive and dextramer-negative fractions. Synthesis of TCR cDNA relied on 5'RACE template switching, a step that introduced a universal primer site along with unique molecular identifiers. Priming for cDNA synthesis came from both the TCR alpha and TCR beta constant segments. Library amplification involved two PCR steps, and the second step added sample barcodes and sequencing adapters. Sequencing of the libraries was done on either Illumina HiSeq 2500 (2x100 bp) or NovaSeq (2x150 bp). Per the authors' processing: MIGEC was used to demultiplex reads and collapse the reads into UMI consensus sequences, and MiXCR was used for V(D)J alignment. Vaccine-responding clonotypes were identified with edgeR using replicate PBMC samples, with FDR below 0.01 and a log2 fold change above 5 up to day 15 being required. Each bulk clonotype received a CD4 or CD8 identity based on whether the sequenced CD4 or CD8 repertoire contained that clonotype at higher abundance. The public reads were quality trimmed at Q25 with fastp and then assembled into clones with MiXCR by TCRdb, keeping productive beta chains. Rows with a matching CDR3 protein are joined into one entry that keeps the most common DNA and genes. In this record, the V and J calls reflect TCRdb's handling and not the investigators' own analysis. The sample contains almost 600,000 distinct CDR3 sequences, approximately 15% of them found a single time. More than 13% of the sample goes to the ten largest clones.

This clonotype was seen many times. It has no known antigen specificity. Per-base qualities were not stored, and no clone one base away is much larger. The sample here was PBMCs, taken on the day of the yellow fever booster vaccination. The source of this sequence is a man aged 30 to 39 who received the YFV17D yellow fever vaccine. The chain is encoded by TRBV6-1 joined to TRBJ2-5; 11 of the junction bases match TRBD1. The CDR3 corresponds to CASSGTGGGETQYF. The DNA sequence follows: TGTGCCAGCAGTGGGACAGGGGGCGGCGAGACCCAGTACTTC.